The clone carrying this T cell receptor (beta chain) was counted only a few times. Each CDR3 protein gets one entry after TCRdb re-called the RT-PCR reads with MiXCR. Seen here are about 500,000 distinct CDR3 sequences, around 7.7% observed once, and the top ten hold approximately 14%. This entry is derived from a study of response to subunit inactivated influenza vaccine. The TCR originated in a man between 50 and 75 years old who received an inactivated influenza vaccine. Here the sequenced sample was PBMCs from blood, taken around 2 years after vaccination.

The CDR3 coding sequence is TGTGCCAGCAGCCCGGGACAGTCTGGAAACACCATATATTTT. Translation: CASSPGQSGNTIYF. The chain carries TRBV3-1 and TRBJ1-3, with 7 bases fitting TRBD1. The CDR3 runs to 14 residues. CDR1 is LGHDT and CDR2 is YNNKEL in the germline V gene (reference sequence). The trim removed 4 bases at V and 1 base at J, leaving 1 base unmatched. The full variable domain, completed using reference TRBV3-1 and TRBJ1-3, is DTAVSQTPKYLVTQMGNDKSIKCEQNLGHDTMYWYKQDSKKFLKIMFSYNNKELIINETVPNRFSPKSPDKAHLNLHINSLELGDSAVYFCASSPGQSGNTIYFGEGSWLTVV.